These T cell receptor beta chains were read from a single sample in a study of Ad26.COV2.S vaccination and SARS-CoV-2 variants. Profiled with immunoSEQ multiplex PCR; TCRdb holds only in-frame clones, not every one. Of about 440,000 clones in the sample, roughly 91% were seen once. Sample: peripheral blood, taken in a trial of Ad26.COV2.S vaccine versus placebo. These receptors all stem from a person aged 18-65 years who received the Ad26.COV2.S COVID-19 vaccine or a placebo. Both conserved end residues are part of each CDR3. D genes are given only for firm matches. Not every row has a clone size; where given, it reads once, few, many or a size class.

D	V	size	length	J	CDR3	DNA
NA	TRBV25-1	NA	12	TRBJ2-1	CASSEIVYEQFF	TGTGCCAGCAGTGAGATAGTTTATGAGCAGTTCTTC
NA	TRBV5-1	NA	15	TRBJ2-5	CASSLEGTQQETQYF	TGCGCCAGCAGCTTGGAAGGGACCCAGCAAGAGACCCAGTACTTC
NA	TRBV9	NA	16	TRBJ2-2	CASSGDYALNTGELFF	TGTGCCAGCAGCGGAGACTACGCTTTGAACACCGGGGAGCTGTTTTTT
NA	TRBV6-5	NA	13	TRBJ2-5	CASSYGAGETQYF	TGTGCCAGCAGTTACGGGGCAGGAGAGACCCAGTACTTC
NA	TRBV19	NA	16	TRBJ1-5	CASSIGGDAGNQPQHF	TGTGCCAGTAGTATAGGGGGGGACGCGGGCAATCAGCCCCAGCATTTT
NA	TRBV9	NA	13	TRBJ1-1	CASSVGPSTEAFF	TGTGCCAGCAGCGTAGGCCCGAGCACTGAAGCTTTCTTT
NA	TRBV11-2	NA	13	TRBJ2-3	CASSSETVNTQYF	TGTGCCAGCAGCTCAGAGACCGTAAATACGCAGTATTTT
NA	TRBV7-2	NA	14	TRBJ1-3	CASSLDRWGNTIYF	TGTGCCAGCAGCTTAGACCGGTGGGGAAACACCATATATTTT
NA	TRBV2	NA	14	TRBJ1-6	CASTVSSYNSPLHF	TGTGCCAGCACGGTTAGCTCCTATAATTCACCCCTCCACTTT
NA	TRBV30	NA	13	TRBJ2-7	CAWSPLGGDEQYF	TGTGCCTGGAGCCCCCTCGGGGGCGACGAGCAGTACTTC
TRBD2	TRBV5-6	NA	16	TRBJ2-2	CASSSRTSGYTGELFF	TGTGCCAGCAGCTCACGAACTAGCGGTTACACCGGGGAGCTGTTTTTT
TRBD2	TRBV6-5	NA	15	TRBJ2-2	CASTGLAGGNWELFF	TGTGCCAGCACGGGACTAGCGGGAGGGAATTGGGAGCTGTTTTTT
NA	TRBV6-5	NA	15	TRBJ1-5	CASGEGTVSNQPQHF	TGTGCCAGCGGGGAGGGAACTGTTAGCAATCAGCCCCAGCATTTT
NA	TRBV27	once	16	TRBJ2-2	CASSLWQPGTTGELFF	TGTGCCAGCAGTTTATGGCAACCCGGGACCACCGGGGAGCTGTTTTTT
NA	TRBV27	NA	13	TRBJ2-5	CASSRAYQETQYF	TGTGCCAGCAGTCGGGCGTACCAAGAGACCCAGTACTTC
NA	TRBV27	NA	14	TRBJ2-3	CASIEKSGTDTQYF	TGTGCCAGCATCGAGAAATCTGGAACAGATACGCAGTATTTT
NA	TRBV7-8	NA	10	TRBJ2-7	CASEPYEQYF	TGTGCCAGTGAACCCTACGAGCAGTACTTC
NA	TRBV19	NA	12	TRBJ1-5	CASRGGNQPQHF	TGTGCCAGTAGGGGGGGGAATCAGCCCCAGCATTTT
TRBD1	TRBV19	NA	17	TRBJ2-2	CASSRSTGGPNTGELFF	TGTGCCAGTAGTAGAAGCACAGGGGGCCCGAACACCGGGGAGCTGTTTTTT
TRBD1	TRBV5-6	NA	16	TRBJ2-7	CASRRRTGQGSYEQYF	TGTGCCAGCAGACGCCGGACAGGGCAAGGCTCCTACGAGCAGTACTTC
NA	TRBV7-2	once	17	TRBJ2-4	CASSLVGGLVVKNIQYF	TGTGCCAGCAGCTTAGTGGGGGGGCTTGTCGTCAAAAACATTCAGTACTTC
NA	TRBV11-2	NA	15	TRBJ1-1	CASSLDGGWSTEAFF	TGTGCCAGCAGCTTAGACGGGGGATGGAGCACTGAAGCTTTCTTT
NA	TRBV28	NA	15	TRBJ2-1	CASNREASGYNEQFF	TGTGCCAGCAACAGGGAAGCTAGCGGATACAATGAGCAGTTCTTC
NA	TRBV12-3/TRBV12-4	NA	11	TRBJ2-7	CASSEQNEQYF	TGTGCCAGCAGTGAACAGAACGAGCAGTACTTC
NA	TRBV6-2/TRBV6-3	few	18	TRBJ2-2	CASSYHLGAGANTGELFF	TGTGCCAGCAGTTACCACCTGGGGGCGGGCGCGAACACCGGGGAGCTGTTTTTT
TRBD1	TRBV18	NA	14	TRBJ1-5	CASSPDRENQPQHF	TGTGCCAGCTCACCGGACAGGGAGAATCAGCCCCAGCATTTT
NA	TRBV9	once	13	TRBJ2-1	CASSTRTDNEQFF	TGTGCCAGCAGCACCCGGACCGACAATGAGCAGTTCTTC
NA	TRBV7-9	NA	15	TRBJ2-3	CASSLLMSGADTQYF	TGTGCCAGCAGCTTACTCATGAGTGGGGCAGATACGCAGTATTTT
TRBD2	TRBV7-2	few	16	TRBJ2-3	CASSFRAGGRADTQYF	TGTGCCAGCAGCTTTAGGGCGGGAGGTCGGGCAGATACGCAGTATTTT
NA	TRBV3-1/TRBV3-2	NA	13	TRBJ1-1	CASSQRQGGGAFF	TGTGCCAGCAGCCAACGGCAGGGAGGGGGAGCTTTCTTT
NA	TRBV20-1	once	11	TRBJ2-2	CSAKPSGELFF	TGCAGTGCTAAGCCGTCCGGGGAGCTGTTTTTT
NA	TRBV29-1	NA	13	TRBJ2-1	CSVEGTKDNEQFF	TGCAGCGTTGAAGGGACCAAAGACAATGAGCAGTTCTTC
NA	TRBV6-2/TRBV6-3	few	16	TRBJ1-5	CASSSPRDLFNQPQHF	TGTGCCAGCAGTTCACCTCGGGACCTTTTTAATCAGCCCCAGCATTTT
TRBD2	TRBV7-2	NA	16	TRBJ2-3	CASSLRTSGSADTQYF	TGTGCCAGCAGCTTGAGGACTAGTGGGTCAGCGGATACGCAGTATTTT
TRBD1	TRBV28	NA	17	TRBJ2-1	CATTPFPGTGSYNEQFF	TGTGCCACCACGCCATTCCCGGGGACAGGGAGCTACAATGAGCAGTTCTTC
NA	TRBV7-9	NA	16	TRBJ2-1	CASSLVPSLGLNEQFF	TGTGCCAGCAGCTTAGTCCCTAGCCTTGGGCTCAATGAGCAGTTCTTC
TRBD2	TRBV27	NA	18	TRBJ2-5	CASSLGLSSGRARETQYF	TGTGCCAGCAGTTTAGGCCTCTCTAGCGGGAGGGCCAGAGAGACCCAGTACTTC
NA	TRBV28	few	15	TRBJ1-2	CASNSRGGGNYGYTF	TGTGCCAGCAATTCCAGGGGAGGTGGGAACTATGGCTACACCTTC
NA	TRBV28	NA	12	TRBJ2-1	CASQPGYNEQFF	TGTGCCTCCCAACCCGGGTACAATGAGCAGTTCTTC
NA	TRBV7-2	NA	17	TRBJ2-7	CASSLLSAGSSPYEQYF	TGTGCCAGCAGCTTACTTTCTGCGGGCAGTTCCCCCTACGAGCAGTACTTC
TRBD1	TRBV25-1	NA	13	TRBJ2-7	CASRGQGPYEQYF	TGTGCCAGCAGGGGACAGGGTCCGTACGAGCAGTACTTC
NA	TRBV4-2	NA	15	TRBJ2-1	CASSQAGEPHNEQFF	TGTGCCAGCAGCCAAGCGGGAGAACCACACAATGAGCAGTTCTTC
NA	TRBV28	NA	15	TRBJ2-2	CATNVGSGNTGELFF	TGTGCCACCAACGTCGGTAGCGGGAACACCGGGGAGCTGTTTTTT
NA	TRBV4-2	NA	14	TRBJ1-2	CASSQEQGLYGYTF	TGTGCCAGCAGCCAAGAGCAGGGGCTCTATGGCTACACCTTC
NA	TRBV4-2	NA	15	TRBJ1-2	CASSQAAGPNYGYTF	TGTGCCAGCAGCCAAGCGGCAGGGCCTAACTATGGCTACACCTTC
TRBD1	TRBV27	many	16	TRBJ1-6	CASSPRATGDTAPLHF	TGTGCCAGCAGTCCAAGAGCGACAGGGGATACGGCACCCCTCCACTTT
NA	TRBV27	NA	14	TRBJ1-2	CASSSRGRNYGYTF	TGTGCCAGCAGTTCGCGGGGGCGAAACTATGGCTACACCTTC